The entry below describes one T cell receptor beta chain. The antigen remains unidentified. This CDR3 has 14 residues. V was shortened by 7 bases and J by 7 bases, with 20 bases between the two germline ends. Per the germline V gene, CDR1 is MNHNS and CDR2 is SASEGT. This sample is part of a study of OX40 agonist ivuxolimab in advanced cancers. Points from the study as a whole: Normalized T-cell clonal expansion was also low in some nonresponders. CD8+ T cells averaged more expanded clones than CD4+.

Profiled with immunoSEQ multiplex PCR; TCRdb holds only in-frame clones, not every one. The table shows approximately 58,000 clones, with approximately 80% occurring only once. The V gene is TRBV6-1, the J gene TRBJ2-7; D is possibly TRBD2 (5 bases). Sequenced material: CD4+ or CD8+ T cells sorted from blood, taken in a trial of the OX40 agonist ivuxolimab. The sequence derives from an adult with an advanced solid tumor such as melanoma, head and neck, liver or kidney cancer. This CDR3 reads CASTPREWEREQYF. The DNA of the CDR3 is TGTGCCAGCACCCCCCGGGAATGGGAAAGGGAGCAGTACTTC.